The 10 T cell receptor beta chains given below trace back to one sample, sequenced in a study of T cell responses to AZD1222 COVID-19 vaccine. Clones were sequenced by immunoSEQ multiplex PCR, and TCRdb holds only the in-frame ones, with some missing. The sample has 30,000 to 35,000 clones, approximately 90% seen once. The specimen comprised peripheral blood, sampled on day 0 of AZD1222 vaccination. Receptors originate from an adult in good health.

The chain couples TRBV4-2 to TRBJ2-7, with D possibly being TRBD1 or TRBD2 (6 bases each). V lost 1 base to trimming and J lost 4 bases, with 14 bases between them. Germline V gene sequence: CDR1 LGHNA, CDR2 YNFKEQ. This CDR3 has 15 residues. The CDR3 coding sequence is TGTGCCAGCAGCCAAGTATCGGGGGCGTTGTACGAGCAGTACTTC. Translated, it gives CASSQVSGALYEQYF.

J is TRBJ1-1 and V is TRBV29-1; D is uncertain. This CDR3 has 12 residues. Trimming took off 7 bases at V and 1 base at J, with 10 bases between the two ends. Germline CDR1 SQVTM, CDR2 ANQGSEA. The chain's CDR3 is CSAGRTNTEAFF. The CDR3 region has the DNA TGCAGCGCTGGACGGACGAACACTGAAGCTTTCTTT.

This chain connects TRBV19 to TRBJ2-2; D assignment may be TRBD1 or TRBD2 (5 bases each). In germline, CDR1 is LNHDA, CDR2 SQIVND (reference sequence). Trimming took off 3 bases at V and 1 base at J, with 18 bases between the two ends. This CDR3 spans 18 amino acids. The CDR3 loop is CASSILRTGTGNTGELFF. In nucleotides, the CDR3 is TGTGCCAGTAGTATTCTCCGAACCGGGACGGGGAACACCGGGGAGCTGTTTTTT.

The gene calls are TRBV7-9 and TRBJ1-3, with a possible D match to TRBD1 (6 bases). The CDR3 sequence is 15 residues long. CDR1 is SEHNR and CDR2 is FQNEAQ in the germline V gene (reference sequence). V lost 0 bases and J 4 bases, leaving 10 bases between the germline ends. The CDR3 sequence is CASSLAMGAGNTIYF. The CDR3 DNA sequence: TGTGCCAGCAGCTTAGCGATGGGGGCCGGAAACACCATATATTTT. Combining the CDR3 with reference TRBV7-9 and TRBJ1-3 gives the whole variable domain DTGVSQNPRHKITKRGQNVTFRCDPISEHNRLYWYRQTLGQGPEFLTYFQNEAQLEKSRLLSDRFSAERPKGSFSTLEIQRTEQGDSAMYLCASSLAMGAGNTIYFGEGSWLTVV.

The CDR3 bases are TGTGCTAGTGGTTTGCTCACAGGGTCAGATACGCAGTATTTT. Residues: CASGLLTGSDTQYF. The rearrangement links TRBV12-5 to TRBJ2-3; a possible D gene is TRBD1 (6 bases). CDR1 and CDR2 from the germline V gene are LGHNT and FRNRAP. This CDR3 region has 14 residues. Trimming shortened V by 2 bases and J by 4 bases, and 10 bases separated the two germline ends.

This clone was detected only once. The chain is built from TRBV27 and TRBJ1-1; D not resolved. Germline V lookup: CDR1 MNHEY, CDR2 SMNVEV (reference sequence). The CDR3 length is 14 residues. V lost 5 bases and J 0 bases, leaving 10 bases between the germline ends. The DNA of the CDR3 is TGTGCCAGCAGTCTCCGGGCCATGAACACTGAAGCTTTCTTT. Its translation is CASSLRAMNTEAFF.

The chain employs TRBV6-2 or TRBV6-3 and TRBJ1-6; 9 nucleotides align to TRBD1. V lost 4 bases to trimming and J lost 8 bases; unmatched junction nucleotides: 6. Germline CDR1 reads MNHEY; CDR2 reads SVGEGT. The CDR3 is 15 residues long. The CDR3: CASSLGQGDDSPLHF. CDR3 in DNA: TGTGCCAGCAGTTTGGGACAGGGTGATGATTCACCCCTCCACTTT.

The V gene is TRBV6-5, the J gene TRBJ2-7; 9 nucleotides match TRBD1. Germline trimming cut 2 bases from V and 3 bases from J; bases unmatched to any gene: 8. Germline CDR1 is MNHEY and CDR2 is SVGAGI. CDR3 size: 16 residues. The CDR3: CASSYLTGGVLYEQYF. For the CDR3, the DNA is TGTGCCAGCAGTTACCTGACAGGGGGAGTCCTCTACGAGCAGTACTTC.

The chain combines TRBV7-2 with TRBJ2-2; perhaps TRBD1 as D (6 bases). The germline CDR1 and CDR2 sequences are SGHTA and FQGNSA. The CDR3 loop spans 14 amino acids. V was cut by 5 bases and J by 7 bases, with 14 bases left in between. CDR3 region: CASSVTRGFGELFF. CDR3 nucleotide sequence: TGTGCCAGCAGCGTCACCAGGGGTTTCGGGGAGCTGTTTTTT. Full variable domain (outside the CDR3, taken from reference TRBV7-2 and TRBJ2-2): GAGVSQSPSNKVTEKGKDVELRCDPISGHTALYWYRQSLGQGLEFLIYFQGNSAPDKSGLPSDRFSAERTGGSVSTLTIQRTQQEDSAVYLCASSVTRGFGELFFGEGSRLTVL.

The chain couples TRBV30 to TRBJ1-3, with a weak D call TRBD1 (5 bases). V lost 2 bases and J lost 9, with 17 bases in between. The germline V gene encodes CDR1 GTSNPN and CDR2 SVGIG (reference sequence). The CDR3 is made up of 14 amino acids. CDR3 sequence: CAWSLKGARGTIYF. CDR3 bases: TGTGCCTGGAGTTTAAAAGGAGCGAGGGGCACCATATATTTT.